Each of the 25 T cell receptor beta chains below was sequenced from the same sample in a study of early T cells in non-severe SARS-CoV-2 infection. Each CDR3 protein gets one entry after TCRdb re-called the 5' RACE reads with MiXCR. The sample carries tens of thousands of distinct CDR3 sequences, roughly 16% recorded once. The sample in question was whole blood, obtained at baseline. These receptor sequences come from an adult who was a healthcare worker with PCR-confirmed SARS-CoV-2 infection or an uninfected control (not recorded which).

The chain joins TRBV10-3 to TRBJ2-3, with TRBD2 identical over 7 bases. Germline loops: CDR1 ENHRY, CDR2 SYGVKD. This CDR3 contains 14 residues. V lost 5 bases to trimming and J lost 3 bases; unmatched junction nucleotides: 5. The DNA for the CDR3 is TGTGCCATCAGTAGAGAGGGAGGGACAGATACGCAGTATTTT. Translation gives CAISREGGTDTQYF.

The table lists this clonotype with a few counts. The chain couples TRBV6-5 to TRBJ2-5; 8 nucleotides align to TRBD2. The CDR3 contains 16 residues. Germline-derived CDR1 and CDR2 are MNHEY and SVGAGI. V was pared by 7 bases and J by 7 bases, with 17 bases of the junction left unmatched. The CDR3 DNA follows: TGTGCCAGCAAGTCGGGGGCGGGAGGCCCTATGGGGACCCAGTACTTC. It translates to CASKSGAGGPMGTQYF.

This clonotype was picked up a small number of times. The chain has TRBV28 and TRBJ2-2, with D unresolved. Germline CDR1 is MDHEN and CDR2 is SYDVKM. The CDR3 extends over 14 amino acids. Trimming stripped 3 bases from V and 1 base from J, with 6 bases between. The CDR3 loop is CASSFRQNTGELFF. The CDR3 region has the DNA TGTGCCAGCAGTTTTCGACAGAACACCGGGGAGCTGTTTTTT.

This rearrangement joins TRBV11-2 to TRBJ2-7; D is possibly TRBD1 (5 bases). V dropped 2 bases and J dropped 2 bases, with 10 bases sitting between them. Germline V gene sequence: CDR1 SGHAT, CDR2 FQNNGV. The CDR3 has 14 amino acids. CDR3 protein: CASSLLTGAYEQYF. In DNA, the CDR3 is TGTGCCAGCAGCTTACTTACAGGAGCCTACGAGCAGTACTTC.

This clonotype was seen a handful of times. The chain is built from TRBV5-1 and TRBJ1-2; no clear D gene. CDR1 SGHRS and CDR2 YFSETQ come from the germline V gene. Between the trimmed V and J ends, which lost 4 bases and 2 bases, there was a span of 12 bases. The CDR3 is made up of 14 amino acids. The CDR3 DNA is TGCGCCAGCAGCCCCGGTGACGCGAACTATGGCTACACCTTC. Amino acids: CASSPGDANYGYTF.

This clonotype was seen more than once but under ten times. This rearrangement joins TRBV20-1 to TRBJ1-1; no reliable D call. The germline gives CDR1 DFQATT, CDR2 SNEGSKA (reference sequence). This CDR3 is 12 amino acids long. V lost 2 bases to trimming and J lost 1 base, with 5 bases between them. This chain's CDR3 is CSARTANTEAFF. The CDR3 region has the DNA TGCAGTGCTAGAACAGCGAACACTGAAGCTTTCTTT.

This chain links TRBV4-1 with TRBJ1-3; D is unresolved. V was shortened by 3 bases and J by 8 bases, with 8 bases between the two germline ends. The CDR3 is 12 amino acids. Germline CDR1 and CDR2: MGHRA and YSYEKL. The CDR3 sequence: CASSQGFDTIYF. CDR3 nucleotide sequence: TGCGCCAGCAGCCAGGGGTTTGACACCATATATTTT.

This clonotype was recorded at least ten times. J is TRBJ2-3 and V is TRBV7-2; D call uncertain. Looked up from germline, CDR1 is SGHTA and CDR2 is FQGNSA. Trimming removed 7 bases at V and 2 bases at J, with 10 bases between. The CDR3 runs 13 residues. The CDR3: CASTFRTTDTQYF. The CDR3 DNA is TGTGCCAGCACCTTTAGAACCACAGATACGCAGTATTTT.

This clonotype was observed at least ten times. This rearrangement joins TRBV19 to TRBJ2-1; 7 bases align to TRBD2. The junction had 11 bases not matched to a gene; V was cut back by 3 bases and J by 9 bases. There are 15 residues in the CDR3. CDR1 is LNHDA and CDR2 is SQIVND in the germline V gene (reference sequence). The CDR3 nucleotides read TGTGCCAGTAGTATGATCGGACTAGGGCCCCTTGAGCAGTTCTTC. Translation: CASSMIGLGPLEQFF.

In this sample, this clonotype turned up a few times. The chain links TRBV6-4 to TRBJ2-3, with 12 bases fitting TRBD2. The CDR3 covers 15 residues. The germline gives CDR1 MRHNA, CDR2 SNTAGT. The ends lost 3 bases at V and 6 bases at J; junction bases unmatched: 4. CDR3 sequence: CASSERTSGDDTQYF. The CDR3 nucleotides read TGTGCCAGCAGTGAAAGGACTAGCGGGGACGATACGCAGTATTTT.

This clonotype showed up just a few times. This chain connects TRBV6-5 to TRBJ2-3, with 9 bases matching TRBD2. The germline gives CDR1 MNHEY, CDR2 SVGAGI. Trimming at V came to 6 bases and at J to 4 bases, leaving 5 bases not matched to a gene. The CDR3 sequence is 14 residues long. CDR3 sequence: CASRGGTSPDTQYF. CDR3 nucleotides: TGTGCCAGCAGGGGAGGGACTAGCCCAGATACGCAGTATTTT.

This clonotype was picked up many times. The DNA for the CDR3 is TGCAGTGCTCACACCCGGACTAGCGGGGGGGCCCAGTTCTTC. Its protein is CSAHTRTSGGAQFF. V and J are TRBV20-1 and TRBJ2-1, with 15 bases lining up with TRBD2. The J segment lost 13 bases and the V segment lost 5 bases, leaving 9 bases of the junction unmatched. CDR3 length equals 14 residues. Germline values: CDR1 DFQATT, CDR2 SNEGSKA (reference sequence).

This clonotype was seen a handful of times. The V gene is TRBV19, the J gene TRBJ1-2, with 7 bases lining up with TRBD1. The ends lost 4 bases at V and 4 bases at J; junction bases unmatched: 6. The V gene's germline CDR1 is LNHDA and CDR2 SQIVND (reference sequence). This CDR3 has 14 amino acids. This CDR3 reads CASSKQRDSYGYTF. The CDR3 coding sequence is TGTGCCAGTAGTAAGCAGCGGGACAGCTATGGCTACACCTTC.

This clonotype was counted a few times. The V and J genes are TRBV6-1 and TRBJ2-2, with D perhaps matching TRBD1 or TRBD2 (5 bases each). CDR1 is MNHNS and CDR2 is SASEGT in the germline V gene. The CDR3 has 14 residues. The CDR3 sequence is CGVSGLGVTGELFF. CDR3 coding DNA: TGTGGAGTGTCAGGGCTGGGAGTTACCGGGGAGCTGTTTTTT.

The chain links TRBV7-7 to TRBJ2-1; 13 nucleotides align to TRBD2. The CDR3 is made up of 16 amino acids. The germline V gene encodes CDR1 SSHAT and CDR2 FNYEAQ (reference sequence). V shed 5 bases, J shed 4 bases, and the junction held 5 bases outside the gene matches. In DNA, the CDR3 is TGTGCCAGCAGCCCCGGACTAGCGGGGGAGTACAATGAGCAGTTCTTC. This sequence encodes CASSPGLAGEYNEQFF. The full variable domain, in which reference TRBV7-7 and TRBJ2-1 provide the parts outside the CDR3, is GAGVSQSPRYKVTKRGQDVTLRCDPISSHATLYWYQQALGQGPEFLTYFNYEAQPDKSGLPSDRFSAERPEGSISTLTIQRTEQRDSAMYRCASSPGLAGEYNEQFFGPGTRLTVL.

The chain has TRBV10-2 and TRBJ2-2; the D gene is possibly TRBD1 (5 bases). The CDR3 has 14 amino acids. Trimming left V 6 bases short and J 2 bases short, with 10 bases between. Looked up from germline, CDR1 is WSHSY and CDR2 is SAAADI. In nucleotides, the CDR3 is TGCGCCAGCAGAGGGGTTTATAACACCGGGGAGCTGTTTTTT. This sequence encodes CASRGVYNTGELFF.

The chain has TRBV4-1 and TRBJ2-2, with unresolved D. The CDR3 is 15 amino acids. Germline lookup yields CDR1 MGHRA and CDR2 YSYEKL. V lost 1 base and J lost 3, with 9 bases in between. The DNA for the CDR3 is TGCGCCAGCAGCCAAGGTCAACACGACACCGGGGAGCTGTTTTTT. This encodes CASSQGQHDTGELFF.

The chain combines TRBV7-3 with TRBJ2-7, with TRBD1 as a possible D gene (6 bases). Trimming took 1 base from V and 3 from J, leaving 13 bases between them. There are 15 residues in the CDR3. From germline, CDR1 is SGHTA and CDR2 FQGTGA. As DNA, the CDR3 is TGTGCCAGCAGCTTAATAGGGACACGGGACTACGAGCAGTACTTC. Amino acids: CASSLIGTRDYEQYF.

Note on this clonotype: At one end, the junction sequence differs from germline, possibly due to a read error. The rearrangement uses TRBV2 and TRBJ1-4; D not resolved. The germline CDR1 and CDR2 sequences are SNHLY and FYNNEI. The CDR3 runs 16 residues. The CDR3 sequence is CASSKAQLATNEKLFF. The CDR3 nucleotides are TGTGCCAGCAGTAAAGCCCAACTCGCAACTAATGAAAAACTGTTTTTT. Using reference TRBV2 and TRBJ1-4 for the parts outside the CDR3, the full variable domain is EPEVTQTPSHQVTQMGQEVILRCVPISNHLYFYWYRQILGQKVEFLVSFYNNEISEKSEIFDDQFSVERPDGSNFTLKIRSTKLEDSAMYFCASSKAQLATNEKLFFGSGTQLSVL.

This clonotype was found a few times. CDR3 amino acids: CARRGNNSPLHF. The DNA of the CDR3 is TGTGCCCGACGAGGGAATAATTCACCCCTCCACTTT. The gene calls are TRBV24-1 and TRBJ1-6; no definite D call. This CDR3 has 12 residues. The germline CDR1 and CDR2 sequences are KGHDR and SFDVKD. V lost 12 bases and J lost 5, with 10 bases in between.

This clonotype has just a few counts. The chain couples TRBV28 to TRBJ2-7, with D perhaps matching TRBD1 or TRBD2 (6 bases each). The V end was cut by 4 bases, the J end by 4 bases, with 14 bases between. The V gene's germline CDR1 is MDHEN and CDR2 SYDVKM. CDR3 length: 14 residues. CDR3 loop: CASSSSGGGYEQYF. The DNA of the CDR3 is TGTGCCAGCAGTTCGTCAGGAGGGGGTTACGAGCAGTACTTC.

This clonotype was counted a few times. The gene calls are TRBV11-2 and TRBJ2-2; a weak D match, TRBD2 (6 bases). The CDR3 is 16 residues long. The V gene lost 8 bases and the J gene lost 0 bases, with 16 bases spanning the gap. Germline lookup yields CDR1 SGHAT and CDR2 FQNNGV. CDR3: CASGPGLEANTGELFF. The CDR3 nucleotides are TGTGCCAGCGGACCGGGACTGGAAGCGAACACCGGGGAGCTGTTTTTT.

This clonotype was observed many times. This chain links TRBV12-3 or TRBV12-4 with TRBJ1-6; maybe TRBD1 (6 bases). V was shortened by 5 bases and J by 10 bases, with 12 bases between the two germline ends. The CDR3 is made up of 13 amino acids. CDR3 amino acids: CASSAGQTSPLHF. In DNA, the CDR3 is TGTGCCAGCAGTGCCGGACAGACGTCACCCCTCCACTTT.

The J gene is TRBJ2-5, the V gene TRBV18; weak D call: TRBD1 (5 bases). With 4 bases removed from V and 2 bases from J, the gap between germline ends came to 8 bases. The germline CDR1 and CDR2 sequences are KGHSH and LQKENI. The CDR3 extends over 13 amino acids. The CDR3 DNA is TGTGCCAGCTCACGAGACAGACAAGAGACCCAGTACTTC. It codes for CASSRDRQETQYF.

The chain employs TRBV28 and TRBJ1-5; D gene uncertain. Germline CDR1 MDHEN, CDR2 SYDVKM. The CDR3 has 13 residues. V was cut by 2 bases and J by 9 bases, with 11 bases left in between. In DNA form, the CDR3 reads TGTGCCAGCAGTTTAGGGCCCACACGGCCCCAGCATTTT. Translation gives CASSLGPTRPQHF.